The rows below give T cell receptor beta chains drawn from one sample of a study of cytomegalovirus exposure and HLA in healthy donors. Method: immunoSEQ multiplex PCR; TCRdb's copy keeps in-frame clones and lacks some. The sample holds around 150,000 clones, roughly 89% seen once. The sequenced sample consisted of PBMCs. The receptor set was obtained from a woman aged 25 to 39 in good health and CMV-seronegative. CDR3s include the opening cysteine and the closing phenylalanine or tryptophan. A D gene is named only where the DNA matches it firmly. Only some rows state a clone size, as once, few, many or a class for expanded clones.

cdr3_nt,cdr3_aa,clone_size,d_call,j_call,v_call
TGTGCCAGCCGCCGGGACAGGGGTTGGCTTGGCTACACCTTC,CASRRDRGWLGYTF,NA,TRBD1,TRBJ1-2,TRBV2
TGTGCCAGCAGCCCAGGGGTGGGGGAGACCCAGTACTTC,CASSPGVGETQYF,NA,NA,TRBJ2-5,TRBV7-3
TGTGCCAGCAGCTTGACAGGGGGCGCGAACTACGAGCAGTACTTC,CASSLTGGANYEQYF,NA,TRBD1,TRBJ2-7,TRBV5-4
TGCGCCAGCAGCCAAGATATACGGGGTTACACAGATACGCAGTATTTT,CASSQDIRGYTDTQYF,NA,NA,TRBJ2-3,TRBV4-1
TGCGCCAGCAGCCAAGTGGGACTACCTAACACCGGGGAGCTGTTTTTT,CASSQVGLPNTGELFF,few,TRBD2,TRBJ2-2,TRBV4-1
TGTGCCAGCAGCTTACGTTTTCAGACTAGCGGGAGAAGTGAGCAGTTCTTC,CASSLRFQTSGRSEQFF,NA,TRBD2,TRBJ2-1,TRBV11-2
TGTGCCAGCAGTCTCGGGACAGGGGGATTAGGTGAGCAGTTCTTC,CASSLGTGGLGEQFF,NA,TRBD1,TRBJ2-1,TRBV9
TGCGCCAGCAGTGAGTCGCAGGGGAATAATTCACCCCTCCACTTT,CASSESQGNNSPLHF,few,NA,TRBJ1-6,TRBV10-1
TGTGCCAGCTCACCAGGCAGTTTCAATGAGCAGTTCTTC,CASSPGSFNEQFF,NA,NA,TRBJ2-1,TRBV18
TGTGCCAGTAGCTACGGGGACAGGGGTGGGACTGAAGCTTTCTTT,CASSYGDRGGTEAFF,NA,TRBD1,TRBJ1-1,TRBV19
TGTGCCAGCTCGTGGGGGGGAAACACCGGGGAGCTGTTTTTT,CASSWGGNTGELFF,few,TRBD2,TRBJ2-2,TRBV7-2
TGCAGCGTTGATGGACAGGGTCGGGAGCAGTTCTTC,CSVDGQGREQFF,NA,TRBD1,TRBJ2-1,TRBV29-1
TGTTCCAGCAGCTTAGAGGAGGGACTAGCGGGAGTGTATGAGCAGTTCTTC,CSSSLEEGLAGVYEQFF,once,TRBD2,TRBJ2-1,TRBV7-9
TGTGCCTGGACCGGACAGCTGAGGTCTGGCTACACCTTC,CAWTGQLRSGYTF,once,NA,TRBJ1-2,TRBV30
TGCGCCAGCAGCCGAGGACTAGCGGAGCCCTACGAGCAGTACTTC,CASSRGLAEPYEQYF,NA,TRBD2,TRBJ2-7,TRBV4-3
TGCGCCAGCAGCCCTTCATGGAGTACCGGGGAGCTGTTTTTT,CASSPSWSTGELFF,once,NA,TRBJ2-2,TRBV4-3
TGTGCCAGCAGTTTAGGACGGACAGGAGCCCTCAACACTGAAGCTTTCTTT,CASSLGRTGALNTEAFF,NA,TRBD1,TRBJ1-1,TRBV28
TGCGCCAGCAGCTTTCGACAGGGCCCCTACGAGCAGTACTTC,CASSFRQGPYEQYF,NA,TRBD1,TRBJ2-7,TRBV5-1
TGCGCCAGCAGCTTGGAACAGCGGGGGGGCCGGAATGAGCAGTTCTTC,CASSLEQRGGRNEQFF,NA,TRBD2,TRBJ2-1,TRBV5-1
TGTGCCAGCAGCCCGCCAGGCAGGGGTGGGACTGAAGCTTTCTTT,CASSPPGRGGTEAFF,NA,NA,TRBJ1-1,TRBV7-9
TGCGCCAGCAGCCTTGAGCGAGTTAAAGACCCCCACCAAGAGACCCAGTACTTC,CASSLERVKDPHQETQYF,NA,NA,TRBJ2-5,TRBV4-3
TGTGCCAGCAGTGGTGGCCTAGCGGGGGGAGAGACCCAGTACTTC,CASSGGLAGGETQYF,NA,TRBD2,TRBJ2-5,TRBV2
TGTGCCAGCAGTCGGGGAGTGAACACCGGGGAGCTGTTTTTT,CASSRGVNTGELFF,NA,NA,TRBJ2-2,TRBV27
TGCGCCAGCAGCCTCGAAAGCTTTACAGGGGGGGCTTTCTTT,CASSLESFTGGAFF,NA,TRBD1,TRBJ1-1,TRBV5-1
TGCGCCAGCAGCTTGGCCGGCGGGGGAGATGGCTACACCTTC,CASSLAGGGDGYTF,NA,NA,TRBJ1-2,TRBV5-1
TGTGCCAGCAGCTTAGAGGGGAGGAATCAGCCCCAGCATTTT,CASSLEGRNQPQHF,NA,NA,TRBJ1-5,TRBV7-9
TGCGCCAGCAGCCAAGATATTAGTGGGGGGGCCTACGAGCAGTACTTC,CASSQDISGGAYEQYF,NA,TRBD2,TRBJ2-7,TRBV4-1
TGTGCCAGCTCGTTGAGGACACGAACCCCCACTGAAGCTTTCTTT,CASSLRTRTPTEAFF,NA,NA,TRBJ1-1,TRBV13
TGCGCCAGCAAGGGCCTAGCGGGCCCCCCTGGCCGGGGGAATGAGCAGTTCTTC,CASKGLAGPPGRGNEQFF,NA,TRBD2,TRBJ2-1,TRBV5-1
TGCAGCGTGGAGGGATACTTGGGCGAGCAGTACTTC,CSVEGYLGEQYF,NA,NA,TRBJ2-7,TRBV29-1
TGTGCCAGCAGCCCCGTGCGGGGGTGGGAAAACATTCAGTACTTC,CASSPVRGWENIQYF,NA,TRBD2,TRBJ2-4,TRBV28
TGTGCCAGCAGCGGACTAGCGGGGGTCTCGAACACCGGGGAGCTGTTTTTT,CASSGLAGVSNTGELFF,NA,TRBD2,TRBJ2-2,TRBV14
TGTGCCAGCAGCTGGGGGGGATACACTGAAGCTTTCTTT,CASSWGGYTEAFF,NA,NA,TRBJ1-1,TRBV7-3
TGTGCCAGCAGCTTAGGTGGACTAGCGGGGGGAACAGATACGCAGTATTTT,CASSLGGLAGGTDTQYF,NA,TRBD2,TRBJ2-3,TRBV7-9
TGTGCCAGCAGTGGAAGGGGACAGCCAAGCACCTACGAGCAGTACTTC,CASSGRGQPSTYEQYF,NA,TRBD1,TRBJ2-7,TRBV6-1
TGTGCCAGCAGTGAAGGGGCAGGGGGCACAGATACGCAGTATTTT,CASSEGAGGTDTQYF,NA,NA,TRBJ2-3,TRBV6-1
TGTGCCAGCGGGAACAGGGGGATGAACACTGAAGCTTTCTTT,CASGNRGMNTEAFF,NA,TRBD1,TRBJ1-1,TRBV2
TGCAGCGTTGGCGCGGGGCGGGGGAACTACAATGAGCAGTTCTTC,CSVGAGRGNYNEQFF,NA,TRBD2,TRBJ2-1,TRBV29-1
TGTGCCAGCTCACCACCCGGGTTCTATGGCTACACCTTC,CASSPPGFYGYTF,NA,NA,TRBJ1-2,TRBV18
TGTGCCAGCAGTGACTCTTCCGGGGGGCAGCCCCAGCATTTT,CASSDSSGGQPQHF,NA,NA,TRBJ1-5,TRBV6-1
TGTGCCAGCAGTTACAGGACAGCGACCCGGGGTGGCTACACCTTC,CASSYRTATRGGYTF,NA,NA,TRBJ1-2,TRBV6-5
TGTGCCAGCAGTGAATTAGACAGAAACTACTACAATGAGCAGTTCTTC,CASSELDRNYYNEQFF,NA,NA,TRBJ2-1,TRBV25-1
TGTGCCAGCAGTTTAGGCGGGCCAAAGGCCGGGGAGCTGTTTTTT,CASSLGGPKAGELFF,NA,NA,TRBJ2-2,TRBV28
TGCAGCGCCACAGGGTTGAGGTTGGCGAACACTGAAGCTTTCTTT,CSATGLRLANTEAFF,NA,NA,TRBJ1-1,TRBV29-1
TGTGCCAGCAGCTTGGGGACTAGACCCGAGGAGACCCAGTACTTC,CASSLGTRPEETQYF,NA,TRBD2,TRBJ2-5,TRBV7-7
TGTGCCAGCAGCGTGGGTAGCGGGGTCAACACCGGGGAGCTGTTTTTT,CASSVGSGVNTGELFF,NA,TRBD2,TRBJ2-2,TRBV9
TGTGCCAGCAGCGGGGGGCCCCTTAACTATGGCTACACCTTC,CASSGGPLNYGYTF,once,NA,TRBJ1-2,TRBV6-1
TGTGCCAGCAGCCCATGGGGACAGGGGGGAACTGAAGCTTTCTTT,CASSPWGQGGTEAFF,NA,TRBD1,TRBJ1-1,TRBV7-7
TGCGCCAGCTATTTCGACAGGACCTTACAAGAGACCCAGTACTTC,CASYFDRTLQETQYF,NA,NA,TRBJ2-5,TRBV5-1
TGTGCCAGAAGCCACCTGAGAGGGGGCGTTGCTTCTAACTATGGCTACACCTTC,CARSHLRGGVASNYGYTF,NA,TRBD1,TRBJ1-2,TRBV5-3
TGTGCCAGCAGTCGGTGGACAGGGGCCCAGCAGTACTTC,CASSRWTGAQQYF,NA,TRBD1,TRBJ2-5,TRBV6-5
TGTGCCAGCTCACCACCGTTTGAGGAGACCCAGTACTTC,CASSPPFEETQYF,NA,NA,TRBJ2-5,TRBV18
TGTGCCAGCAGCCCCCAGGGGACTGAAGCTTTCTTT,CASSPQGTEAFF,NA,NA,TRBJ1-1,TRBV9